Below, 32 T cell receptor beta chains from the same sample are listed, as sequenced in a study of blood T cell repertoires in COVID-19. The protocol was immunoSEQ multiplex PCR, while the TCRdb copy is restricted to in-frame clones and leaves out a portion. The sample lists around 330,000 clones, more than 70% occurring once. Sequenced material: peripheral blood. The receptors stem from a woman aged 25 to 39 with COVID-19, enrolled during active disease.

The chain couples TRBV2 to TRBJ2-6; 7 bases map to TRBD1. Germline CDR1 and CDR2: SNHLY and FYNNEI. V gave up 6 bases and J gave up 2 bases; unmatched junction bases: 7. The length of the CDR3 is 16 residues. Here the CDR3 DNA reads TGTGCCAGCAGGCTACTACAGGGGACTGGGGCCAACGTCCTGACTTTC. As protein: CASRLLQGTGANVLTF.

This chain connects TRBV6-5 to TRBJ2-1; D possibly corresponds to TRBD2 (5 bases). Germline-derived CDR1 and CDR2 are MNHEY and SVGAGI. The V and J ends lost 11 bases and 7 bases respectively, with 24 bases between them. This CDR3 spans 15 amino acids. CDR3 in DNA: TGTGCCTGCCGGCTCCGGGTGCAGAGAGGGAATGAGCAGTTCTTC. Translated: CACRLRVQRGNEQFF.

In the case of this clone: Other nucleotide sequences in the sample specify the same CDR3. The V call is TRBV5-6, the J call TRBJ1-1; D possibly corresponds to TRBD1 (5 bases). Per the germline V gene, CDR1 is SGHDT and CDR2 is YYEEEE. V was trimmed by 4 bases and J by 1 base, leaving 8 bases between them. This CDR3 is 13 amino acids long. As DNA, the CDR3 is TGTGCCAGCAGCCTGACAGCGAACACTGAAGCTTTCTTT. The encoded protein is CASSLTANTEAFF.

This rearrangement joins TRBV19 to TRBJ1-2; 7 bases align to TRBD1. Unmatched junction bases numbered 15, after V lost 10 bases and J lost 7 bases. Germline V gene sequence: CDR1 LNHDA, CDR2 SQIVND (reference sequence). CDR3 length: 14 residues. The CDR3 DNA is TGTGCCACCGGAAATAGACAGGGATCCGGTGGCTACACCTTC. Translation gives CATGNRQGSGGYTF.

The chain couples TRBV4-1 to TRBJ1-4; 8 bases match TRBD1. Germline V gene lookup returns CDR1 MGHRA and CDR2 YSYEKL. V trimming: 3 bases; J trimming: 8 bases; junction bases outside the gene matches: 8. This CDR3 comprises 15 residues. CDR3 DNA sequence: TGCGCCAGCAGCCATTTCGACAGGGGAGACGAAAAACTGTTTTTT. It specifies CASSHFDRGDEKLFF.

The rearrangement links TRBV2 to TRBJ1-1, with D possibly TRBD1 on 5 matching bases. The V end was cut by 5 bases, the J end by 5 bases, with 15 bases between. There are 14 residues in the CDR3. Germline V gives CDR1 SNHLY, CDR2 FYNNEI. The CDR3: CASSPETVLTEAFF. In nucleotides, the CDR3 is TGTGCCAGCAGTCCAGAGACAGTCCTGACTGAAGCTTTCTTT.

This clone was observed once. The V and J genes are TRBV24-1 and TRBJ2-2; D is perhaps TRBD1 (6 bases). The V gene lost 3 bases and the J gene lost 4 bases, with 11 bases spanning the gap. This CDR3 has 15 residues. Germline values: CDR1 KGHDR, CDR2 SFDVKD. The CDR3 coding sequence is TGTGCCACCAGTGATACCCAGACAGGCACCGGGGAGCTGTTTTTT. Protein: CATSDTQTGTGELFF.

This clone was found a few times. The chain employs TRBV6-5 and TRBJ1-1; 8 bases are a match to TRBD1. CDR1 and CDR2 (germline): MNHEY, SVGAGI. V trimming: 4 bases; J trimming: 3 bases; junction bases outside the gene matches: 4. CDR3 length: 14 residues. The CDR3 here is CASSSDRADTEAFF. The CDR3, as DNA: TGTGCCAGCAGTTCGGACAGGGCAGACACTGAAGCTTTCTTT.

This clone has a handful of counts. The chain recombines TRBV10-2 with TRBJ2-7, with 10 positions matching TRBD1. Germline CDR1 reads WSHSY; CDR2 reads SAAADI. V shed 7 bases and J 2 bases; nucleotides not matched to a gene: 5. The CDR3 contains 14 residues. The CDR3 region has the DNA TGCGCCAGCACCGGACAGGGGGGCGCCTACGAGCAGTACTTC. Encoded protein: CASTGQGGAYEQYF.

This CDR3 is CASSYTDTQYF. Written as DNA, the CDR3 is TGCGCCAGCAGTTACACAGATACGCAGTATTTT. The rearrangement uses TRBV5-1 and TRBJ2-3; D not resolved. Germline CDR1 reads SGHRS; CDR2 reads YFSETQ. There are 11 residues in the CDR3. V lost 5 bases and J 2 bases, leaving 3 bases between the germline ends.

This chain uses TRBV18 with TRBJ2-7; D gene ambiguous. Germline CDR1 KGHSH, CDR2 LQKENI. The CDR3 has 14 amino acids. The V end lost 2 bases, the J end lost 0 bases, and 8 bases lay between the germline ends. DNA of the CDR3: TGTGCCAGCTCACCAGGGCAGAACTCCTACGAGCAGTACGTC. Its translation: CASSPGQNSYEQYV.

This sequence joins TRBV5-1 and TRBJ1-2, with 7 bases lining up with TRBD1. The CDR3 is 13 amino acids. CDR1 SGHRS and CDR2 YFSETQ come from the germline V gene. Unmatched junction bases numbered 7, after V lost 3 bases and J lost 8 bases. The CDR3 region has the DNA TGCGCCAGCAGCTCGACAGGGCCGGGGGGCTACACCTTC. This gives the protein CASSSTGPGGYTF.

This clone was observed once. The chain employs TRBV6-5 and TRBJ1-4; 10 bases line up with TRBD1. This CDR3 region has 14 residues. In germline, CDR1 is MNHEY, CDR2 SVGAGI. With V trimmed by 5 bases and J by 7 bases, 4 bases remained unmatched. The CDR3 DNA sequence: TGTGCCAGCAGTACTGGACAGGGGGTTGAAAAACTGTTTTTT. Protein sequence: CASSTGQGVEKLFF.

The chain employs TRBV5-1 and TRBJ1-2; 12 nucleotides agree with TRBD1. After removal of 1 base from V and 8 bases from J, the junction contained 6 bases not matched to a gene. CDR1 and CDR2 (germline): SGHRS, YFSETQ. This CDR3 is built from 15 residues. The CDR3 DNA is TGCGCCAGCAGCTTGCCCGGGACAGGGGGCAGGGGCTACACCTTC. It is translated as CASSLPGTGGRGYTF. Combining the CDR3 with reference TRBV5-1 and TRBJ1-2 gives the whole variable domain KAGVTQTPRYLIKTRGQQVTLSCSPISGHRSVSWYQQTPGQGLQFLFEYFSETQRNKGNFPGRFSGRQFSNSRSEMNVSTLELGDSALYLCASSLPGTGGRGYTFGSGTRLTVV.

The chain recombines TRBV10-3 with TRBJ1-2, with D tentatively TRBD1 (5 bases). The V gene's germline CDR1 is ENHRY and CDR2 SYGVKD. The CDR3 has 15 residues. V was trimmed by 0 bases and J by 4 bases, leaving 12 bases between them. CDR3 DNA sequence: TGTGCCATCAGTGAGTCGTTCCAGACAGCCTATGGCTACACCTTC. Translated, it gives CAISESFQTAYGYTF.

The CDR3 region is CATSESLVSTDTQYF. CDR3 DNA sequence: TGTGCCACCAGTGAGTCCCTTGTATCCACAGATACGCAGTATTTT. The chain has TRBV24-1 and TRBJ2-3, with D unresolved. The ends were cut back, 4 bases at V and 2 bases at J, with 12 bases in the middle. Germline V lookup: CDR1 KGHDR, CDR2 SFDVKD. This CDR3 has 15 amino acids.

V usage is TRBV2 and J usage is TRBJ1-2; weak D call: TRBD1 (5 bases). Germline V lookup: CDR1 SNHLY, CDR2 FYNNEI. V gave up 7 bases and J gave up 4 bases, with 13 bases separating them. This CDR3 region has 13 residues. The CDR3 reads CASIPGETYGYTF. DNA for the CDR3: TGTGCCAGCATTCCGGGGGAAACCTATGGCTACACCTTC.

This chain uses TRBV18 with TRBJ2-2; 9 bases agree with TRBD1. In germline, CDR1 is KGHSH, CDR2 LQKENI. V shed 3 bases and J 3 bases; nucleotides not matched to a gene: 5. CDR3 length equals 16 residues. DNA for the CDR3: TGTGCCAGCTCACCTCCGGACAGGGGTGACACCGGGGAGCTGTTTTTT. It is translated as CASSPPDRGDTGELFF.

The genes are TRBV27 and TRBJ2-7, with D perhaps TRBD2 (5 bases). CDR3 length equals 14 residues. Per the germline V gene, CDR1 is MNHEY and CDR2 is SMNVEV (reference sequence). Trimming pared 3 bases from V and 4 bases from J, leaving 13 bases between. CDR3 sequence reads: CASSFFGDPYEQYF. The CDR3 DNA sequence: TGTGCCAGCAGTTTTTTCGGGGATCCGTACGAGCAGTACTTC.

This sequence joins TRBV30 and TRBJ2-4; TRBD1 matches 7 bases. The CDR3 consists of 15 residues. V lost 3 bases and J lost 8; bases outside the gene matches: 13. Looked up from germline, CDR1 is GTSNPN and CDR2 is SVGIG (reference sequence). CDR3 in DNA: TGTGCCTGGAGGACAGGGTTGGGCAAGAGTTACATTCAGTACTTC. Amino acid sequence: CAWRTGLGKSYIQYF.

The chain is built from TRBV6-2 or TRBV6-3 and TRBJ2-3, with D perhaps matching TRBD1 (5 bases). V lost 6 bases and J lost 1, with 17 bases in between. Looked up from germline, CDR1 is MNHEY and CDR2 is SVGEGT. This CDR3 contains 16 residues. CDR3 sequence (DNA): TGTGCCAGCAGCCTCCAGGGCGCACTCCGCACAGATACGCAGTATTTT. Its translation: CASSLQGALRTDTQYF.

This clone was counted once. The genes are TRBV2 and TRBJ2-6; 7 bases agree with TRBD2. Germline lookup yields CDR1 SNHLY and CDR2 FYNNEI. The V and J ends lost 9 bases and 4 bases, in that order; junction bases with no gene match: 9. This CDR3 spans 15 amino acids. The CDR3 bases are TGTGCCAGAGCCGAAACTAGCGCCGGGGCCAACGTCCTGACTTTC. It translates to CARAETSAGANVLTF.

The chain recombines TRBV18 with TRBJ1-1, with 9 bases lining up with TRBD1. CDR1 and CDR2 (germline): KGHSH, LQKENI. The V gene end was trimmed by 1 base and the J gene end by 1 base; junction bases not matched to a gene: 4. The CDR3 is 16 residues long. CDR3 in DNA: TGTGCCAGCTCACCACAAAGGACAGGGGCGAACACTGAAGCTTTCTTT. Translation gives CASSPQRTGANTEAFF.

The chain recombines TRBV15 with TRBJ2-1; D uncertain. Trimming pared 1 base from V and 0 bases from J, leaving 10 bases between. This CDR3 is 16 amino acids long. CDR1 LNHNV and CDR2 YYDKDF come from the germline V gene (reference sequence). CDR3 sequence: CATSRGDTYSYNEQFF. Here the CDR3 DNA reads TGTGCCACCAGCAGAGGCGACACCTACTCCTACAATGAGCAGTTCTTC.

CDR3 region: CASRSLAGGRETQYF. The CDR3 nucleotides read TGTGCCAGCAGATCCCTAGCGGGGGGGCGGGAGACCCAGTACTTC. The V call is TRBV28, the J call TRBJ2-5; 12 nucleotides match TRBD2. CDR1 is MDHEN and CDR2 is SYDVKM in the germline V gene. This CDR3 has 15 residues. The V and J ends lost 6 bases and 5 bases, in that order; junction bases with no gene match: 7.

This chain links TRBV28 with TRBJ1-6; D is possibly TRBD1 (5 bases). Trimming left V 9 bases short and J 10 bases short, with 16 bases between. Per the germline V gene, CDR1 is MDHEN and CDR2 is SYDVKM. The CDR3 consists of 13 residues. The CDR3 DNA reads as TGTGCCAGTCTGGAAACAGGTCCCTCACCCCTCCACTTT. It encodes CASLETGPSPLHF.

This CDR3 reads CASSEKPGELFF. The CDR3 nucleotides read TGTGCCAGCAGTGAAAAGCCCGGGGAGCTGTTTTTT. The gene calls are TRBV6-1 and TRBJ2-2; D unresolved. V was cut by 2 bases and J by 6 bases, with 4 bases left in between. From germline, CDR1 is MNHNS and CDR2 SASEGT. This CDR3 contains 12 residues.

The chain is built from TRBV7-6 and TRBJ1-3, with D unresolved. The CDR3 spans 16 residues. Germline V gives CDR1 SGHVS, CDR2 FNYEAQ. V lost 3 bases to trimming and J lost 0 bases, with 12 bases between them. The CDR3 loop is CASSFRLGSSGNTIYF. For the CDR3, the DNA is TGTGCCAGCAGCTTCCGTTTGGGGAGCTCTGGAAACACCATATATTTT. Full variable domain (rest looked up from reference TRBV7-6 and TRBJ1-3): GAGVSQSPRYKVTKRGQDVALRCDPISGHVSLYWYRQALGQGPEFLTYFNYEAQQDKSGLPNDRFSAERPEGSISTLTIQRTEQRDSAMYRCASSFRLGSSGNTIYFGEGSWLTVV.

The V call is TRBV6-1, the J call TRBJ1-4; no firm D call. The ends were cut back, 2 bases at V and 10 bases at J, with 5 bases in the middle. The length of the CDR3 is 11 residues. CDR1 and CDR2 (germline): MNHNS, SASEGT. CDR3 protein: CASSESVKLFF. For the CDR3, the DNA is TGTGCCAGCAGTGAATCCGTAAAACTGTTTTTT.

The CDR3 bases are TGTGCCAGCAGGGCACCGGGACAGGGGGTCTACGAGCAGTACTTC. Translated, it gives CASRAPGQGVYEQYF. This chain links TRBV2 with TRBJ2-7, with 11 nucleotides matching TRBD1. The CDR3 sequence is 15 residues long. Germline-derived CDR1 and CDR2 are SNHLY and FYNNEI. The junction had 7 bases not matched to a gene; V was cut back by 6 bases and J by 3 bases.

This clone showed up just once. The chain uses TRBV5-6 and TRBJ1-1; possible D gene TRBD1, 5 bases. The V gene lost 5 bases and the J gene lost 0 bases, with 11 bases spanning the gap. CDR1 is SGHDT and CDR2 is YYEEEE in the germline V gene. The CDR3 runs to 14 residues. The CDR3 protein is CASSQGVMNTEAFF. The CDR3 bases are TGTGCCAGCAGTCAAGGGGTAATGAACACTGAAGCTTTCTTT.

The genes are TRBV11-2 and TRBJ1-1, with D hard to call. The length of the CDR3 is 12 residues. V lost 3 bases to trimming and J lost 0 bases, with 2 bases between them. CDR1 and CDR2 from the germline V gene are SGHAT and FQNNGV. CDR3 protein: CASSFMNTEAFF. CDR3 DNA: TGTGCCAGCAGCTTTATGAACACTGAAGCTTTCTTT.